This T cell receptor (beta chain) came from a study of cytomegalovirus exposure and HLA in healthy donors. Study conclusions and caveats: Some V segments, TRBV6-2 and TRBV6-3 among them, were indistinguishable and were therefore excluded. About 87% or about 30% of the time was how often most TCR beta V segments were productive, according to an earlier analysis. Among CMV-associated TCR beta chains, most appeared HLA-restricted in a later analysis. Confirmation was obtained in vitro that three CMV-associated chains are specific for CMV antigens.

The PCR had 60 Vbeta and 13 Jbeta primers. Here immunoSEQ multiplex PCR was the method, and the copy in TCRdb shows in-frame clones only, minus some. Of some 160,000 clones listed, less than 80% are singletons. There are 16 residues in the CDR3. The germline CDR1 and CDR2 sequences are LGHNA and YSLEER. With 1 base removed from V and 0 bases from J, the gap between germline ends came to 13 bases. This clone was seen repeatedly, ten times or more. Its antigen is unknown. The sequenced material came from PBMCs. The V call is TRBV4-3, the J call TRBJ2-7, with D possibly TRBD2 on 6 matching bases. The receptor's source is a woman in her 40s in good health and CMV-seronegative. CDR3 protein: CASSQAAAGSSYEQYF. The DNA of the CDR3 is TGCGCCAGCAGCCAAGCGGCCGCGGGGTCCTCCTACGAGCAGTACTTC.